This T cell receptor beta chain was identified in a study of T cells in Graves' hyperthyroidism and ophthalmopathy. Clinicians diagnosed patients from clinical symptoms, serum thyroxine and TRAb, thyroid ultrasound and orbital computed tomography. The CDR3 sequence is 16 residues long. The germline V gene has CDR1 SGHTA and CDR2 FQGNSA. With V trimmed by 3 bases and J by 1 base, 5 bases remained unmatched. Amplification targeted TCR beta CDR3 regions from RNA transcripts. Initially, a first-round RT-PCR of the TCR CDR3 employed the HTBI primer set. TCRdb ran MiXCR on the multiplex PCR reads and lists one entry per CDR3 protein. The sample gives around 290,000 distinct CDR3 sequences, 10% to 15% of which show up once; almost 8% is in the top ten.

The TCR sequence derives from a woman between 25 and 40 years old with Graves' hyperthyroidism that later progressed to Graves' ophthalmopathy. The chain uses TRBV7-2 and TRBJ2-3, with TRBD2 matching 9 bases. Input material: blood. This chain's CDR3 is CASSFLTSGRTDTQYF. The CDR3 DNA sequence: TGTGCCAGCAGCTTTTTGACTAGCGGCCGCACAGATACGCAGTATTTT.